A single sample is the source of the 31 T cell receptor beta chains below, sequenced in a study of OX40 agonist ivuxolimab in advanced cancers. Method: immunoSEQ multiplex PCR; TCRdb's copy keeps in-frame clones and lacks some. The sample shows some 50,000 clones, 86% of them seen only once. Sequenced material: CD4+ or CD8+ T cells sorted from blood, taken in a trial of the OX40 agonist ivuxolimab. The receptor set was obtained from an adult with an advanced solid tumor such as melanoma, head and neck, liver or kidney cancer.

V is TRBV11-2 and J is TRBJ2-5; D uncertain. CDR1 SGHAT and CDR2 FQNNGV come from the germline V gene. This CDR3 has 14 residues. V shed 3 bases and J shed 1 base, with 9 bases lying between them. The CDR3 is CASSFTPGQETQYF. As DNA, the CDR3 is TGTGCCAGCAGCTTTACTCCTGGCCAAGAGACCCAGTACTTC.

The chain is built from TRBV19 and TRBJ2-7; 8 bases fit TRBD1. This CDR3 has 14 amino acids. The V gene's germline CDR1 is LNHDA and CDR2 SQIVND (reference sequence). Germline trimming cut 5 bases from V and 6 bases from J; bases unmatched to any gene: 9. The CDR3 DNA follows: TGTGCCAGTAGTGTGGGACAGGCGTTCGGCGAGCAGTACTTC. Amino acids: CASSVGQAFGEQYF.

This rearrangement joins TRBV6-1 to TRBJ2-3; the D is unclear. CDR3 length equals 13 residues. Trimming pared 4 bases from V and 2 bases from J, leaving 7 bases between. CDR1 and CDR2 (germline): MNHNS, SASEGT. CDR3 DNA: TGTGCCAGCAGTGCCCGGATCACAGATACGCAGTATTTT. This translates into CASSARITDTQYF.

The CDR3 loop reads CSVEGSWSTEAFF. CDR3 sequence (DNA): TGCAGCGTTGAAGGTTCGTGGTCCACTGAAGCTTTCTTT. The chain has TRBV29-1 and TRBJ1-1; D not certain. This CDR3 has 13 amino acids. Germline assignment: CDR1 SQVTM and CDR2 ANQGSEA. The V and J ends lost 1 base and 4 bases respectively, with 10 bases between them.

The chain carries TRBV10-2 and TRBJ2-7; TRBD1 matches 11 bases. The CDR3 runs 14 residues. With 7 bases clipped from V and 1 base from J, the junction kept 3 bases outside the gene matches. Germline V CDR1 and CDR2: WSHSY, SAAADI. The CDR3 nucleotides read TGCGCCAGCAATCGGGACAGGGGGTCCTACGAGCAGTACTTC. It specifies CASNRDRGSYEQYF.

V is TRBV10-2 and J is TRBJ1-3; D not certain. V was clipped by 7 bases and J by 2 bases, with 15 bases between them. The V gene's germline CDR1 is WSHSY and CDR2 SAAADI. The CDR3 has 15 residues. The DNA of the CDR3 is TGCGCCAGCAAGGCTCAGGCAGACCCTGGAAACACCATATATTTT. As protein: CASKAQADPGNTIYF.

The chain couples TRBV2 to TRBJ2-7, with D unresolved. The CDR3 contains 11 residues. Germline V gene lookup returns CDR1 SNHLY and CDR2 FYNNEI. Deletions cut 6 bases from V and 3 bases from J, with 6 bases between. The CDR3 protein is CASSSVYEQYF. The CDR3 DNA sequence: TGTGCCAGCAGCTCCGTCTACGAGCAGTACTTC.

This clone was detected once. V usage is TRBV7-2 and J usage is TRBJ2-1; D remains unclear. V lost 5 bases to trimming and J lost 8 bases, with 16 bases between them. The CDR3 covers 14 residues. Germline CDR1 and CDR2: SGHTA and FQGNSA. Here the CDR3 DNA reads TGTGCCAGCAGCCCCTCGGGTTTCAGCGATGAGCAGTTCTTC. Residues: CASSPSGFSDEQFF.

The rearrangement uses TRBV28 and TRBJ2-7; D tentatively fits TRBD1 or TRBD2 (6 bases each). The CDR3 has 14 residues. From germline, CDR1 is MDHEN and CDR2 SYDVKM. V lost 3 bases, J lost 0 bases, and 9 bases lay in between. The CDR3 coding sequence is TGTGCCAGCAGTTTCGGGGGCATCTCCTACGAGCAGTACTTC. Translated: CASSFGGISYEQYF.

Notes on this clone: Within the sample, other DNA sequences also encode this same CDR3. This chain joins TRBV9 and TRBJ2-7, with TRBD2 matching over 7 bases. Looked up from germline, CDR1 is SGDLS and CDR2 is YYNGEE. V was clipped by 0 bases and J by 2 bases; unmatched bases: 2. The CDR3 spans 14 residues. The CDR3 loop is CASSVGGRAYEQYF. The CDR3 region has the DNA TGTGCCAGCAGCGTAGGTGGGAGGGCCTACGAGCAGTACTTC. Supplemented by reference TRBV9 and TRBJ2-7, the full variable domain reads DSGVTQTPKHLITATGQRVTLRCSPRSGDLSVYWYQQSLDQGLQFLIQYYNGEERAKGNILERFSAQQFPDLHSELNLSSLELGDSALYFCASSVGGRAYEQYFGPGTRLTVT.

This clone occurred once. V gene TRBV19 combines with J gene TRBJ1-5; D ambiguous. CDR3 length: 12 residues. V lost 7 bases, J lost 3 bases, and 7 bases lay in between. CDR1 is LNHDA, CDR2 SQIVND, per germline (reference sequence). The CDR3 reads CASTRPNQPQHF. The CDR3 DNA sequence: TGTGCCAGTACCAGACCCAATCAGCCCCAGCATTTT. The full variable domain, rest sourced from reference TRBV19 and TRBJ1-5, is DGGITQSPKYLFRKEGQNVTLSCEQNLNHDAMYWYRQDPGQGLRLIYYSQIVNDFQKGDIAEGYSVSREKKESFPLTVTSAQKNPTAFYLCASTRPNQPQHFGDGTRLSIL.

The rearrangement links TRBV27 to TRBJ1-5, with a tentative D call TRBD1 (5 bases). Germline V gene data show CDR1 as MNHEY and CDR2 as SMNVEV (reference sequence). This CDR3 has 16 residues. Between the trimmed V and J ends, which lost 3 bases and 7 bases, there was a span of 19 bases. CDR3 sequence reads: CASSFLPQGLGQPQHF. The DNA of the CDR3 is TGTGCCAGCAGTTTCCTACCCCAGGGATTAGGGCAGCCCCAGCATTTT.

V and J are TRBV10-1 and TRBJ2-7, with 7 nucleotides matching TRBD1. Germline CDR1 is WNHNN and CDR2 is SYGVQD (reference sequence). This CDR3 is built from 11 residues. V trimming: 9 bases; J trimming: 5 bases; junction bases outside the gene matches: 4. The CDR3 coding sequence is TGCGCCAGTCCAGGGGGTGACGAGCAGTACTTC. Residues: CASPGGDEQYF.

J is TRBJ2-2 and V is TRBV19; 10 bases map to TRBD2. This CDR3 comprises 18 residues. The ends lost 8 bases at V and 6 bases at J; junction bases unmatched: 18. Looked up from germline, CDR1 is LNHDA and CDR2 is SQIVND (reference sequence). This chain's CDR3 is CASQGFPGLAPFAGELFF. CDR3 sequence (DNA): TGTGCCAGTCAGGGGTTTCCGGGACTAGCGCCTTTCGCCGGGGAGCTGTTTTTT.

The rearrangement links TRBV4-1 to TRBJ1-1, with 7 bases aligning to TRBD1. The CDR3 length is 17 residues. Germline V CDR1 and CDR2: MGHRA, YSYEKL. V lost 2 bases and J lost 5; bases outside the gene matches: 14. The CDR3 here is CASSQPSGQKVGTEAFF. Here the CDR3 DNA reads TGCGCCAGCAGCCAACCTTCGGGACAGAAGGTCGGGACTGAAGCTTTCTTT.

This clone was observed once. V is TRBV18 and J is TRBJ2-7; maybe TRBD1 (6 bases). The CDR3 runs to 13 residues. Germline-derived CDR1 and CDR2 are KGHSH and LQKENI. Trimming removed 3 bases from V and 4 bases from J, with 10 bases in between. Here the CDR3 reads CASSPTTGYEQYF. In nucleotides, the CDR3 is TGTGCCAGCTCACCTACGACAGGTTACGAGCAGTACTTC.

The chain links TRBV7-2 to TRBJ2-2; 14 nucleotides line up with TRBD2. CDR3 size: 16 residues. V shed 6 bases and J 5 bases; nucleotides not matched to a gene: 5. Germline CDR1 is SGHTA and CDR2 is FQGNSA. CDR3 amino acids: CASSWTSGRKTGELFF. The DNA of the CDR3 is TGTGCCAGCAGTTGGACTAGCGGGAGGAAGACCGGGGAGCTGTTTTTT. Full variable domain (rest looked up from reference TRBV7-2 and TRBJ2-2): GAGVSQSPSNKVTEKGKDVELRCDPISGHTALYWYRQSLGQGLEFLIYFQGNSAPDKSGLPSDRFSAERTGGSVSTLTIQRTQQEDSAVYLCASSWTSGRKTGELFFGEGSRLTVL.

V is TRBV7-9 and J is TRBJ2-3; D gene ambiguous. CDR3 length equals 14 residues. Germline lookup yields CDR1 SEHNR and CDR2 FQNEAQ (reference sequence). Trimming took 6 bases from V and 1 from J, leaving 11 bases between them. CDR3 bases: TGTGCCAGCAGTGTTTCGGCAGGCACAGATACGCAGTATTTT. Translated: CASSVSAGTDTQYF.

The J gene is TRBJ2-7, the V gene TRBV7-2; 8 nucleotides match TRBD2. Germline V gene data show CDR1 as SGHTA and CDR2 as FQGNSA. CDR3 length equals 13 residues. J gave up 5 bases and V 6 bases, and 6 bases lay outside the gene matches. The DNA for the CDR3 is TGTGCCAGCAGTAACACGGGGGGGGACGAGCAGTACTTC. Translation gives CASSNTGGDEQYF.

J is TRBJ1-1 and V is TRBV9; D is unresolved. Germline V lookup: CDR1 SGDLS, CDR2 YYNGEE. Trimming removed 6 bases from V and 5 bases from J, with 17 bases in between. CDR3 length: 14 amino acids. CDR3 nucleotide sequence: TGTGCCAGCACCCCATTGGAGGTGGCTACTGAAGCTTTCTTT. This gives the protein CASTPLEVATEAFF.

The CDR3 sequence is CASGGKHNEQFF. Here the CDR3 DNA reads TGTGCCAGCGGCGGGAAGCACAATGAGCAGTTCTTC. The chain uses TRBV2 and TRBJ2-1; D possibly corresponds to TRBD2 (6 bases). In germline, CDR1 is SNHLY, CDR2 FYNNEI. The CDR3 runs 12 residues. V lost 8 bases and J lost 5, with 10 bases in between.

The chain couples TRBV15 to TRBJ2-5; D is perhaps TRBD1 (6 bases). Deletions cut 1 base from V and 5 bases from J, with 11 bases between. The CDR3 extends over 14 amino acids. Germline V lookup: CDR1 LNHNV, CDR2 YYDKDF (reference sequence). The chain's CDR3 is CATSRAAGVETQYF. CDR3 in DNA: TGTGCCACCAGCAGAGCAGCAGGGGTGGAGACCCAGTACTTC.

The chain employs TRBV28 and TRBJ2-7; TRBD2 matches 8 bases. Germline assignment: CDR1 MDHEN and CDR2 SYDVKM. This CDR3 has 15 residues. The junction had 5 bases not matched to a gene; V was cut back by 4 bases and J by 0 bases. DNA of the CDR3: TGTGCCAGCAGTTCATCCGGGACTAGCTCCTACGAGCAGTACTTC. It yields the protein CASSSSGTSSYEQYF.

The chain carries TRBV6-1 and TRBJ1-5; TRBD1 matches at 10 bases. CDR1 and CDR2 from the germline V gene are MNHNS and SASEGT. The CDR3 is 15 residues long. Trimming took 7 bases from V and 6 from J; bases not matched to a gene: 9. The CDR3 DNA sequence: TGTGCCAGCACGGGTCGGGACAGGGGTATTCAGCCCCAGCATTTT. Protein sequence: CASTGRDRGIQPQHF.

This sequence joins TRBV19 and TRBJ2-5, with TRBD1 matching over 7 bases. The CDR3 is 14 amino acids. The junction had 4 bases not matched to a gene; V was cut back by 3 bases and J by 3 bases. Germline assignment: CDR1 LNHDA and CDR2 SQIVND (reference sequence). In DNA, the CDR3 is TGTGCCAGTAGTATCACAGGGGACGAAGAGACCCAGTACTTC. This codes for CASSITGDEETQYF.

The CDR3 reads CASSDRDYTDTQYF. The CDR3 nucleotides read TGTGCCAGCAGTGACAGGGACTACACAGATACGCAGTATTTT. The rearrangement joins TRBV6-5 to TRBJ2-3; D is tentatively TRBD1 or TRBD2 (7 bases each). Looked up from germline, CDR1 is MNHEY and CDR2 is SVGAGI. This CDR3 has 14 amino acids. Trimming left V 5 bases short and J 2 bases short, with 11 bases between.

The rearrangement uses TRBV5-1 and TRBJ1-4; D is uncertain. The germline V gene encodes CDR1 SGHRS and CDR2 YFSETQ. CDR3 length equals 15 residues. V shed 0 bases and J shed 1 base, with 7 bases lying between them. The CDR3 protein is CASSLESRTNEKLFF. The CDR3 DNA reads TGCGCCAGCAGCTTGGAATCCCGAACTAATGAAAAACTGTTTTTT.

The chain combines TRBV28 with TRBJ2-1; D possibly corresponds to TRBD2 (6 bases). Trimming took 7 bases from V and 8 from J, leaving 18 bases between them. CDR1 is MDHEN and CDR2 is SYDVKM in the germline V gene. The CDR3 has 14 amino acids. Written as DNA, the CDR3 is TGTGCCAGCACATACCGCGGGATAAGGCATGAGCAGTTCTTC. It is translated as CASTYRGIRHEQFF.

This chain links TRBV19 with TRBJ2-4; D might be TRBD1 or TRBD2, each matching 5 bases. The V gene lost 4 bases and the J gene lost 6 bases, with 16 bases spanning the gap. Germline-derived CDR1 and CDR2 are LNHDA and SQIVND (reference sequence). CDR3 length: 15 amino acids. CDR3 protein: CASSSGTGDLNIQYF. For the CDR3, the DNA is TGTGCCAGTAGTAGTGGGACCGGTGACCTAAACATTCAGTACTTC.

The chain links TRBV4-2 to TRBJ2-5; perhaps TRBD2 as D (6 bases). The V end lost 0 bases, the J end lost 4 bases, and 12 bases lay between the germline ends. The CDR3 is 15 residues long. Germline CDR1 is LGHNA and CDR2 is YNFKEQ. The CDR3 loop reads CASSQDRGSGETQYF. As DNA, the CDR3 is TGTGCCAGCAGCCAAGATCGGGGGAGCGGAGAGACCCAGTACTTC.

This chain connects TRBV11-1 to TRBJ2-2; D might be TRBD1 (5 bases). V was trimmed by 1 base and J by 8 bases, leaving 5 bases between them. CDR3 length equals 12 residues. Germline values: CDR1 SGHAT, CDR2 FQDESV (reference sequence). Here the CDR3 reads CASSLGQGELFF. The CDR3 region has the DNA TGTGCCAGCAGCTTAGGACAGGGGGAGCTGTTTTTT.